The entry below describes one T cell receptor (beta chain). TCRbeta library preparation incorporated unique molecular identifiers. In TCRdb, the PCR reads were re-called with MiXCR into one record per CDR3 protein. The repertoire holds 500,000 to 600,000 distinct CDR3 sequences, with around 20% as singletons. Per the germline V gene, CDR1 is SGHTA and CDR2 is FQGTGA. Unmatched junction bases numbered 5, after V lost 3 bases and J lost 6 bases. The length of the CDR3 is 15 residues. The data were obtained in a study of T-cell reconstitution after alpha-beta-depleted transplantation in children. Material: PBMCs from the stem cell graft donor, obtained from the stem cell graft. This chain connects TRBV7-3 to TRBJ2-3; 11 positions match TRBD1. The clonotype comes from a human donor who donated a stem cell graft to a child with acute lymphoblastic leukemia. The CDR3 is CASSFGTGGVDTQYF. The CDR3 DNA reads TGTGCCAGCAGCTTTGGGACAGGGGGTGTGGATACGCAGTATTTT. The full variable domain, with the rest looked up from reference TRBV7-3 and TRBJ2-3, is GAGVSQTPSNKVTEKGKYVELRCDPISGHTALYWYRQSLGQGPEFLIYFQGTGAADDSGLPNDRFFAVRPEGSVSTLKIQRTERGDSAVYLCASSFGTGGVDTQYFGPGTRLTVL.